Below are 9 T cell receptor beta chains sequenced from a single sample in a study of T cell repertoires in cytomegalovirus infection. Antigens for these TCRs are unknown. TCRdb re-called the reads with MiXCR, one entry per CDR3 protein. The sample holds around 100,000 distinct CDR3 sequences, under 50% seen once. This specimen was CD8+ T cells from cultured PBMCs, taken from culture after CMV antigen stimulation. The receptors stem from a human donor in good health (CMV status not recorded). Some clones in this sample may be carry-over from other donors' samples.

On this clonotype: A read error may be the cause here, since a much bigger clone is one base away. The rearrangement uses TRBV28 and TRBJ2-3, with D possibly being TRBD1 (5 bases). The CDR3 sequence is 14 residues long. CDR1 is MDHEN and CDR2 is SYDVKM in the germline V gene. Trimming took off 5 bases at V and 2 bases at J, with 11 bases between the two ends. The CDR3 nucleotides read TGTGCCAGCAGTATACAGGCTCACACAGATACGCAGTATTTT. It specifies CASSIQAHTDTQYF. Variable domain in full (rest from reference TRBV28 and TRBJ2-3): DVKVTQSSRYLVKRTGEKVFLECVQDMDHENMFWYRQDPGLGLRLIYFSYDVKMKEKGDIPEGYSVSREKKERFSLILESASTNQTSMYLCASSIQAHTDTQYFGPGTRLTVL.

The rearrangement joins TRBV4-1 to TRBJ2-2, with 8 positions matching TRBD2. The J segment lost 2 bases and the V segment lost 3 bases, leaving 11 bases of the junction unmatched. CDR3 size: 18 residues. Germline values: CDR1 MGHRA, CDR2 YSYEKL. The CDR3 DNA follows: TGCGCCAGCAGCCAGGAACATAGCGGGGAGATAAACACCGGGGAGCTGTTTTTT. Amino acids: CASSQEHSGEINTGELFF.

This clonotype has just a few counts. The V and J genes are TRBV27 and TRBJ1-1; 7 bases are a match to TRBD1. Per the germline V gene, CDR1 is MNHEY and CDR2 is SMNVEV (reference sequence). The CDR3 covers 15 residues. The J segment lost 1 base and the V segment lost 0 bases, leaving 2 bases of the junction unmatched. This CDR3 reads CASSLSGTANTEAFF. CDR3 nucleotide sequence: TGTGCCAGCAGTTTATCAGGGACAGCGAACACTGAAGCTTTCTTT.

The rearrangement joins TRBV7-8 to TRBJ2-7; perhaps D is TRBD1 or TRBD2 (5 bases each). The V end lost 5 bases, the J end lost 9 bases, and 14 bases lay between the germline ends. The length of the CDR3 is 12 residues. Per the germline V gene, CDR1 is SGHVS and CDR2 is FQNEAQ. The CDR3 protein is CASSTGTSGQYF. The CDR3 DNA follows: TGTGCCAGCAGCACAGGAACGAGCGGGCAGTACTTC.

The rearrangement joins TRBV27 to TRBJ1-4; D not resolved. This CDR3 contains 14 residues. Germline V gene lookup returns CDR1 MNHEY and CDR2 SMNVEV (reference sequence). V was shortened by 2 bases and J by 7 bases, with 11 bases between the two germline ends. In DNA, the CDR3 is TGTGCCAGCAGTTTAAGGCAAGTTCCTGAAAAACTGTTTTTT. This sequence encodes CASSLRQVPEKLFF.

Only one count was recorded for this clonotype. The chain employs TRBV7-9 and TRBJ2-1, with unresolved D. The CDR3 covers 12 residues. V lost 1 base to trimming and J lost 5 bases, with 3 bases between them. Germline CDR1 and CDR2: SEHNR and FQNEAQ (reference sequence). The CDR3 here is CASSLEHNEQFF. In DNA form, the CDR3 reads TGTGCCAGCAGCTTAGAGCACAATGAGCAGTTCTTC.

CDR3 sequence (DNA): TGTGCCAGCAGTTTGGTTCTAGGCGAATTTAAGGATTCTGGGGCCAACGTCCTGACTTTC. Its translation: CASSLVLGEFKDSGANVLTF. This rearrangement joins TRBV28 to TRBJ2-6; unclear D gene. This CDR3 is built from 20 residues. Germline V gives CDR1 MDHEN, CDR2 SYDVKM. Trimming pared 3 bases from V and 1 base from J, leaving 22 bases between.

This clonotype was detected only once. The rearrangement joins TRBV7-2 to TRBJ1-4; D not certain. The CDR3 spans 15 residues. In germline, CDR1 is SGHTA, CDR2 FQGNSA. Trimming removed 3 bases from V and 2 bases from J, with 10 bases in between. CDR3 DNA sequence: TGTGCCAGCAGCTTGTCAGTTAGTACTAATGAAAAACTGTTTTTT. Translated, it gives CASSLSVSTNEKLFF.

This clonotype was seen a handful of times. This chain links TRBV24-1 with TRBJ1-5, with TRBD1 identical over 9 bases. Per the germline V gene, CDR1 is KGHDR and CDR2 is SFDVKD. The CDR3 covers 15 residues. V lost 2 bases and J lost 6; bases outside the gene matches: 4. The CDR3 nucleotides read TGTGCCACCAGTGATTCTCCGGGACAGGGTCAGCCCCAGCATTTT. This gives the protein CATSDSPGQGQPQHF.